A selection of T cell receptor beta chains follows, all from one sample in a study of blood T cell repertoires in COVID-19. TCRdb's copy holds only in-frame clones and misses some; the assay was immunoSEQ multiplex PCR. The repertoire holds about 380,000 clones, with approximately 77% as singletons. Sequencing used peripheral blood. The source of these receptors is a human donor with acute or convalescent COVID-19. The donor label of this sample is uncertain. Both conserved end residues are part of each CDR3. The order of the fields is clone size, J gene, D gene, V gene, CDR3 DNA, CDR3 protein. The D gene is left open where the match is weak. Size is omitted from some rows. Given values are once, few, many or a class for expanded clones.

few | TRBJ1-6 | NA | TRBV27 | TGTGCCAGCAGTATATCCCCCGGGAGAGTAACCTCACCCCTCCACTTT | CASSISPGRVTSPLHF
NA | TRBJ2-7 | NA | TRBV7-8 | TGTGCCAGCAGCTCCAAGGCGGGATTGAGCTACGAGCAGTACTTC | CASSSKAGLSYEQYF
NA | TRBJ1-5 | NA | TRBV19 | TGTGCCAGCAAATCGGACAGCAGCAATCAGCCCCAGCATTTT | CASKSDSSNQPQHF
NA | TRBJ2-2 | NA | TRBV7-9 | TGTGCCAGCACCAACAGGGTTGGGGAGCTGTTTTTT | CASTNRVGELFF
NA | TRBJ2-2 | TRBD1 | TRBV6-4 | TGTGCCAGCGGACGGGACAGGAACACCGGGGAGCTGTTTTTT | CASGRDRNTGELFF
NA | TRBJ2-2 | TRBD2 | TRBV2 | TGTGCCAGCAGACAAAGCGGGAGAAACATCGGGGAGCTGTTTTTT | CASRQSGRNIGELFF
NA | TRBJ2-7 | NA | TRBV5-1 | TGCGCCAGCAGCGTCGAGGGAGTCCCCTCCTACGAGCAGTACTTC | CASSVEGVPSYEQYF
NA | TRBJ2-7 | NA | TRBV2 | TGTGCCAGCATCGCGGCCAGCGGAAAATACGAGCAGTACTTC | CASIAASGKYEQYF
few | TRBJ1-1 | NA | TRBV24-1 | TGTGCCACCAGTAGGGGGTTGAACACTGAAGCTTTCTTT | CATSRGLNTEAFF
once | TRBJ1-2 | NA | TRBV2 | TGTGCCAGCAGCGCAGGGTGGGATGGCTACACCTTC | CASSAGWDGYTF